The rows below give T cell receptor beta chains drawn from one sample of a study of metastatic and nonmetastatic thyroid tumors. With MiXCR, TCRdb reprocessed the PCR reads. The table records roughly 64,000 clones, approximately 4.1% of them present only once. Sample: blood. The receptors here all came from a female donor with papillary thyroid cancer or a benign thyroid nodule (not recorded which). Some clones in this sample may be carry-over from other donors' samples. CDR3s include the opening cysteine and the closing phenylalanine or tryptophan. D genes are given only for firm matches. Clone sizes are given selectively: once, few, many, or a class where the clone is expanded.

v_gene	j_gene	d_gene	abundance	CDR3aa	CDR3nt
TRBV27	TRBJ1-1	.	few	CASSLLGSNTEAFF	TGTGCCAGCAGTTTGTTGGGATCGAACACTGAAGCTTTCTTT
TRBV7-2	TRBJ1-2	TRBD1	many	CASSLLTGGGYTF	TGTGCCAGCAGCCTCCTGACAGGGGGTGGCTACACCTTC
TRBV5-1	TRBJ1-1	TRBD1	many	CASSVTGVNTEAFF	TGCGCCAGCAGCGTGACAGGGGTGAACACTGAAGCTTTCTTT
TRBV10-3	TRBJ2-1	.	many	CAISERNGPEQFF	TGTGCCATCAGTGAGCGGAACGGGCCCGAGCAGTTCTTC
TRBV12-3/TRBV12-4	TRBJ2-1	.	.	CARGFGRPQTNEQFF	TGTGCCAGGGGTTTCGGCCGGCCTCAGACTAATGAGCAGTTCTTC
TRBV6-1	TRBJ2-7	.	many	CASIGGGTYEQYF	TGTGCCAGCATAGGTGGGGGAACCTACGAGCAGTACTTC
TRBV2	TRBJ1-2	.	.	CASSDGIYGYTF	TGTGCCAGCAGTGACGGCATCTATGGCTACACCTTC
TRBV6-1	TRBJ2-5	.	many	CASRFSKTQYF	TGTGCCAGCAGATTTAGCAAGACCCAGTACTTC
TRBV2	TRBJ2-4	.	many	CASSAIWGGAGNIQYF	TGTGCCAGCAGTGCAATTTGGGGGGGCGCGGGAAACATTCAGTACTTC
TRBV7-3	TRBJ1-1	.	.	CASCLSGTLNTEAFF	TGTGCCAGCTGCCTGTCCGGGACCCTCAACACTGAAGCTTTCTTT
TRBV20-1	TRBJ2-7	.	few	CSASRTYTYEQYF	TGCAGTGCCAGTAGGACGTATACCTACGAGCAGTACTTC
TRBV4-1	TRBJ1-1	.	few	CASSQGVARGRNTEAFF	TGCGCCAGCAGCCAAGGTGTGGCGCGGGGGCGGAACACTGAAGCTTTCTTT
TRBV24-1	TRBJ2-5	.	.	CATSDPGPRETQYF	TGCGCCACCAGTGACCCGGGGCCCAGGGAGACCCAGTACTTC
TRBV24-1	TRBJ2-2	TRBD2	many	CATRGTRGTGELFF	TGTGCCACCAGGGGGACTAGAGGCACCGGGGAGCTGTTTTTT
TRBV18	TRBJ2-7	TRBD1	many	CASSERQGFSYEQYF	TGTGCCAGCTCAGAAAGACAGGGATTCTCCTACGAGCAGTACTTC
TRBV27	TRBJ2-3	.	few	CASSFLGPDTQYF	TGTGCCAGCAGTTTTTTAGGACCCGATACGCAGTATTTT
TRBV27	TRBJ2-1	TRBD2	many	CASVDQREGRHEQFF	TGTGCCAGCGTTGACCAGCGGGAGGGCCGCCATGAGCAGTTCTTC
TRBV6-1	TRBJ1-1	TRBD1	many	CASSNRGSTEAFF	TGTGCCAGCAGTAACAGGGGGAGCACTGAAGCTTTCTTT
TRBV6-2/TRBV6-3	TRBJ2-2	.	.	CASSYRPSNTGELFF	TGTGCCAGCAGTTACCGACCTTCGAACACCGGGGAGCTGTTTTTT
TRBV9	TRBJ2-7	TRBD2	few	CASIAGLAGVADQYF	TGTGCCAGCATCGCCGGACTAGCGGGAGTCGCTGACCAGTACTTC
TRBV9	TRBJ2-5	.	many	CASSVAAAPRMGTQYF	TGTGCCAGCAGCGTAGCTGCAGCCCCCAGGATGGGGACCCAGTACTTC
TRBV5-1	TRBJ1-1	.	.	CASSRQVGTEAFF	TGCGCCAGCAGCCGTCAGGTGGGAACTGAAGCTTTCTTT
TRBV18	TRBJ2-7	.	many	CASSGIGGSSYEQYF	TGTGCCAGCTCCGGTATCGGGGGAAGCTCCTACGAGCAGTACTTC
TRBV19	TRBJ2-6	.	few	CASSMRGSGANVLTF	TGTGCCAGTAGTATGCGGGGATCTGGGGCCAACGTCCTGACTTTC
TRBV5-1	TRBJ2-1	.	many	CASSPTITGVVREQFF	TGCGCCAGCAGCCCTACTATTACGGGAGTGGTGCGTGAGCAGTTCTTC
TRBV6-1	TRBJ1-2	.	few	CASRGWYRGYTF	TGTGCCAGCAGGGGGTGGTATCGAGGCTACACCTTC
TRBV5-1	TRBJ1-1	.	many	CASSFGDSRMNTEAFF	TGCGCCAGCAGCTTTGGTGACAGTCGAATGAACACTGAAGCTTTCTTT
TRBV4-1	TRBJ1-5	TRBD1	few	CASSRTPETSGGHQPQHF	TGCGCCAGCAGCCGCACGCCAGAAACATCAGGGGGTCATCAGCCCCAGCATTTT
TRBV20-1	TRBJ2-1	TRBD2	many	CSQTAASGSSGQQFF	TGCAGTCAAACAGCGGCTAGCGGGAGTTCGGGGCAGCAGTTCTTC
TRBV6-2/TRBV6-3	TRBJ2-7	.	many	CASSYSLGLHEQYF	TGTGCCAGCAGTTACTCTTTAGGTCTACACGAGCAGTACTTC
TRBV18	TRBJ2-4	.	.	CASSPEGTGNIQYF	TGTGCCAGCTCACCTGAGGGGACGGGGAACATTCAGTACTTC
TRBV6-1	TRBJ2-5	.	many	CASRRTIQETQYF	TGTGCCAGCAGGAGGACTATCCAAGAGACCCAGTACTTC
TRBV12-3/TRBV12-4	TRBJ1-5	.	many	CASSQSQPQHF	TGTGCCAGCAGTCAAAGTCAGCCCCAGCATTTT
TRBV20-1	TRBJ1-2	TRBD1	many	CSARATGLNYGYTF	TGCAGTGCTAGAGCGACAGGGTTAAACTATGGCTACACCTTC
TRBV24-1	TRBJ1-1	.	.	CATSDGWGPEGTTEAFF	TGTGCCACCAGTGATGGATGGGGACCTGAGGGTACCACTGAAGCTTTCTTT
TRBV6-5	TRBJ1-4	.	many	CASSFDGTSEKLFF	TGTGCCAGCAGTTTCGATGGGACATCCGAAAAACTGTTTTTT
TRBV5-1	TRBJ2-5	TRBD2	few	CASRKAGFQETQYF	TGCGCCAGCAGAAAAGCGGGATTCCAAGAGACCCAGTACTTC
TRBV2	TRBJ1-4	.	few	CASKRETVVGEKPFF	TGTGCCAGCAAGAGGGAGACAGTGGTGGGTGAAAAACCGTTTTTT
TRBV9	TRBJ2-1	TRBD2	many	CASSPGLAGVGYNEQFF	TGTGCCAGCAGCCCCGGACTAGCGGGAGTAGGCTACAATGAGCAGTTCTTC
TRBV13	TRBJ2-7	.	many	CASSPGRSEQYF	TGTGCCAGCAGCCCGGGACGTTCCGAGCAGTACTTC
TRBV6-1	TRBJ1-5	.	many	CASSEGFLAQHF	TGTGCCAGCAGTGAAGGATTTCTGGCCCAGCATTTT
TRBV12-3/TRBV12-4	TRBJ2-7	TRBD1	.	CASSSIQGDQQYF	TGTGCCAGCAGTTCGATACAGGGGGACCAGCAGTACTTC
TRBV6-2/TRBV6-3	TRBJ1-5	.	.	CASSYRGIQGWVPQHF	TGTGCCAGCAGTTACCGGGGAATTCAGGGCTGGGTGCCCCAGCATTTT
TRBV12-3/TRBV12-4	TRBJ2-7	.	.	CASSLVLGYTDGQYF	TGTGCCAGCAGTTTAGTTTTAGGGTACACGGACGGGCAGTACTTC
TRBV11-2	TRBJ2-7	.	.	CASSLVLASYEQYF	TGTGCCAGCAGCTTAGTGTTGGCTAGCTACGAGCAGTACTTC
TRBV6-2/TRBV6-3	TRBJ1-3	.	.	CASRADGGSGNTIYF	TGTGCCAGCAGGGCGGACGGAGGCTCTGGAAACACCATATATTTT
TRBV24-1	TRBJ2-2	.	many	CATSYGQPNTGELFF	TGTGCCACCAGTTATGGACAACCGAACACCGGGGAGCTGTTTTTT
TRBV11-3	TRBJ2-2	.	few	CASSSGDNTGELFF	TGTGCCAGCAGCTCCGGGGATAACACCGGGGAGCTGTTTTTT
TRBV5-6	TRBJ2-1	.	many	CASSLEGAGWATFSEQFF	TGTGCCAGCAGCTTGGAGGGAGCGGGCTGGGCGACTTTTAGTGAGCAGTTCTTC
TRBV5-6	TRBJ2-4	.	.	CASSLSAKNIQYF	TGTGCCAGCAGCTTGTCAGCCAAAAACATTCAGTACTTC
TRBV20-1	TRBJ2-5	.	many	CSARVPYPRETQYF	TGCAGTGCTAGAGTCCCCTACCCCCGGGAGACCCAGTACTTC
TRBV7-3	TRBJ2-2	.	many	CASSLMAGTGGELFF	TGTGCCAGCAGCTTAATGGCTGGGACCGGCGGGGAGCTGTTTTTT
TRBV20-1	TRBJ1-2	.	many	CSAPTLDTVNYGYTF	TGCAGTGCCCCTACTCTGGACACGGTCAACTATGGCTACACCTTC
TRBV5-5	TRBJ1-4	.	few	CASSQGHSTTNEKLFF	TGTGCCAGCAGCCAAGGACACTCTACAACTAATGAAAAACTGTTTTTT